A single sample gave rise to the 28 T cell receptor beta chains below, sequenced in a study of blood T cell repertoires in COVID-19. Sequenced by immunoSEQ multiplex PCR; TCRdb stores in-frame clones only, minus some. The repertoire holds more than 85,000 clones, with approximately 81% as singletons. Sequenced material: peripheral blood. These receptors originate from a man in his fifties or sixties with acute or convalescent COVID-19.

This clone came up once. The chain has TRBV5-1 and TRBJ2-1; 10 bases agree with TRBD2. The CDR3 spans 14 residues. With V trimmed by 0 bases and J by 8 bases, 2 bases remained unmatched. In germline, CDR1 is SGHRS, CDR2 YFSETQ. The CDR3 here is CASSLDSGRDEQFF. CDR3 DNA sequence: TGCGCCAGCAGCTTGGACAGCGGGAGGGATGAGCAGTTCTTC. Full variable domain (rest looked up from reference TRBV5-1 and TRBJ2-1): KAGVTQTPRYLIKTRGQQVTLSCSPISGHRSVSWYQQTPGQGLQFLFEYFSETQRNKGNFPGRFSGRQFSNSRSEMNVSTLELGDSALYLCASSLDSGRDEQFFGPGTRLTVL.

This clone has a single count. V is TRBV27 and J is TRBJ2-2, with D possibly being TRBD1 (5 bases). This CDR3 is built from 14 residues. Germline-derived CDR1 and CDR2 are MNHEY and SMNVEV (reference sequence). With 2 bases removed from V and 4 bases from J, the gap between germline ends came to 8 bases. The CDR3 region has the DNA TGTGCCAGCAGTTTAGTAGGGGTCACCGGGGAGCTGTTTTTT. This translates into CASSLVGVTGELFF.

The genes are TRBV21-1 and TRBJ2-7; TRBD2 is taken as the D call from the table, unchecked against the DNA. TRBV21-1 corresponds to a pseudogene. The CDR3 sequence is 18 residues long. CDR3 sequence (DNA): TGTGCCAGCAGCGGGGGGGGACTAGCGGGAGTAACCCCTAAGGAGCAGTACGTC. It codes for CASSGGGLAGVTPKEQYV.

V gene TRBV11-2 combines with J gene TRBJ1-6; D call uncertain. The CDR3 is made up of 14 amino acids. V was trimmed by 2 bases and J by 8 bases, leaving 10 bases between them. CDR1 SGHAT and CDR2 FQNNGV come from the germline V gene. CDR3 loop: CASSLTELDSPLHF. CDR3 in DNA: TGTGCCAGCAGCTTAACGGAGCTGGATTCACCCCTCCACTTT.

CDR3 protein: CASSPQGRISNNGYQETQYF. CDR3 in DNA: TGCGCCAGCAGCCCTCAGGGCAGGATCTCTAATAACGGGTACCAAGAGACCCAGTACTTC. The V and J genes are TRBV4-1 and TRBJ2-5; possibly TRBD1 for D (5 bases). Germline V lookup: CDR1 MGHRA, CDR2 YSYEKL. CDR3 length: 20 amino acids. The germline V and J ends were trimmed by 4 bases and 0 bases, with 27 bases remaining between them.

The V and J genes are TRBV28 and TRBJ2-1; 10 nucleotides line up with TRBD2. This CDR3 contains 16 residues. V trimming: 5 bases; J trimming: 4 bases; junction bases outside the gene matches: 8. Per germline, CDR1 MDHEN and CDR2 SYDVKM. CDR3 sequence (DNA): TGTGCCAGCAGTGATATCGGACTAGCGGTATACAATGAGCAGTTCTTC. It is translated as CASSDIGLAVYNEQFF. Complete variable domain (other parts from reference TRBV28 and TRBJ2-1): DVKVTQSSRYLVKRTGEKVFLECVQDMDHENMFWYRQDPGLGLRLIYFSYDVKMKEKGDIPEGYSVSREKKERFSLILESASTNQTSMYLCASSDIGLAVYNEQFFGPGTRLTVL.

The V gene is TRBV19, the J gene TRBJ1-2, with 8 bases fitting TRBD1. The CDR3 extends over 15 amino acids. The junction had 9 bases not matched to a gene; V was cut back by 5 bases and J by 4 bases. Germline values: CDR1 LNHDA, CDR2 SQIVND (reference sequence). The DNA of the CDR3 is TGTGCCAGTAGTCCAGGGGACAGGAGCTTCTATGGCTACACCTTC. The encoded protein is CASSPGDRSFYGYTF.

J is TRBJ2-3 and V is TRBV5-1; 10 nucleotides line up with TRBD2. The length of the CDR3 is 16 residues. CDR1 and CDR2 (germline): SGHRS, YFSETQ. Germline trimming cut 0 bases from V and 3 bases from J; bases unmatched to any gene: 4. The CDR3 coding sequence is TGCGCCAGCAGCTTGGTTACTAGCGGGAAAACAGATACGCAGTATTTT. This codes for CASSLVTSGKTDTQYF.

This clone appeared once. The chain uses TRBV4-1 and TRBJ2-2, with 11 nucleotides matching TRBD1. The V gene end was trimmed by 5 bases and the J gene end by 4 bases; junction bases not matched to a gene: 9. This CDR3 region has 17 residues. Germline V gives CDR1 MGHRA, CDR2 YSYEKL. CDR3 nucleotides: TGCGCCAGCAGCTCTCCCGGGACAGGGGGTTTCACCGGGGAGCTGTTTTTT. Encoded protein: CASSSPGTGGFTGELFF.

This clone was counted a single time. The CDR3 protein is CASSQVGVSGYTF. The CDR3 DNA is TGTGCCAGCAGCCAAGTAGGAGTATCTGGCTACACCTTC. The chain is built from TRBV14 and TRBJ1-2; D unclear. The V and J ends lost 1 base and 7 bases respectively, with 10 bases between them. The germline CDR1 and CDR2 sequences are SGHDN and FVKESK. CDR3 size: 13 residues.

The CDR3 here is CASSPKYLAGGIGGELFF. CDR3 nucleotide sequence: TGTGCCAGCAGCCCTAAATATTTAGCGGGAGGCATTGGGGGGGAGCTGTTTTTT. V usage is TRBV7-8 and J usage is TRBJ2-2, with 10 bases aligning to TRBD2. The V and J ends lost 5 bases and 8 bases, in that order; junction bases with no gene match: 17. CDR1 is SGHVS and CDR2 is FQNEAQ in the germline V gene. This CDR3 region has 18 residues.

The J gene is TRBJ2-5, the V gene TRBV19; D perhaps matches TRBD1 (6 bases). V was trimmed by 4 bases and J by 6 bases, leaving 15 bases between them. The CDR3 spans 14 residues. Germline V lookup: CDR1 LNHDA, CDR2 SQIVND (reference sequence). In nucleotides, the CDR3 is TGTGCCAGTAGTACATCTACTGGGACACAGACCCAGTACTTC. Its protein product is CASSTSTGTQTQYF.

This clone appeared many times. The rearrangement links TRBV6-5 to TRBJ1-1; D gene uncertain. Between the trimmed V and J ends, which lost 7 bases and 5 bases, there was a span of 17 bases. This CDR3 has 14 amino acids. The germline V gene has CDR1 MNHEY and CDR2 SVGAGI. CDR3 protein: CASNSQARETEAFF. CDR3 nucleotides: TGTGCCAGCAATTCCCAAGCCCGAGAGACTGAAGCTTTCTTT.

The rearrangement uses TRBV19 and TRBJ2-1; 9 bases align to TRBD2. Trimming took 5 bases from V and 7 from J; bases not matched to a gene: 6. The CDR3 sequence is 14 residues long. Per the germline V gene, CDR1 is LNHDA and CDR2 is SQIVND (reference sequence). CDR3 DNA: TGTGCCAGTAGTGAGACTAGCGGTCAAAATGAGCAGTTCTTC. It specifies CASSETSGQNEQFF.

This rearrangement joins TRBV6-5 to TRBJ1-2, with 8 bases matching TRBD1. Trimming took 6 bases from V and 2 from J; bases not matched to a gene: 5. The CDR3 extends over 14 amino acids. CDR1 is MNHEY, CDR2 SVGAGI, per germline. The CDR3 reads CASSTNRGNYGYTF. The CDR3 coding sequence is TGTGCCAGCAGCACTAACAGGGGGAACTATGGCTACACCTTC.

The CDR3, as DNA: TGCGCCAGCAGCTTGGTAGGAGGAATGAACACTGAAGCTTTCTTT. Residues: CASSLVGGMNTEAFF. The V gene is TRBV5-1, the J gene TRBJ1-1; no clear D gene. The germline gives CDR1 SGHRS, CDR2 YFSETQ. The CDR3 runs to 15 residues. V lost 0 bases and J 0 bases, leaving 9 bases between the germline ends.

The chain links TRBV30 to TRBJ1-2, with no clear D. Germline V lookup: CDR1 GTSNPN, CDR2 SVGIG (reference sequence). The CDR3 extends over 14 amino acids. The V end lost 4 bases, the J end lost 3 bases, and 15 bases lay between the germline ends. The DNA of the CDR3 is TGTGCCTGGAAGAGGGTGAACCCCTACTATGGCTACACCTTC. Protein product: CAWKRVNPYYGYTF.

This clone appeared a few times. The J gene is TRBJ1-4, the V gene TRBV19, with D uncertain. The length of the CDR3 is 14 residues. Between the trimmed V and J ends, which lost 6 bases and 2 bases, there was a span of 10 bases. CDR1 LNHDA and CDR2 SQIVND come from the germline V gene (reference sequence). CDR3 sequence reads: CASRAGSTNEKLFF. CDR3 nucleotide sequence: TGTGCCAGTAGAGCGGGATCCACTAATGAAAAACTGTTTTTT. Using reference TRBV19 and TRBJ1-4 for the parts outside the CDR3, the full variable domain is DGGITQSPKYLFRKEGQNVTLSCEQNLNHDAMYWYRQDPGQGLRLIYYSQIVNDFQKGDIAEGYSVSREKKESFPLTVTSAQKNPTAFYLCASRAGSTNEKLFFGSGTQLSVL.

The V and J genes are TRBV30 and TRBJ2-6; 7 bases fit TRBD1. Germline CDR1 GTSNPN, CDR2 SVGIG (reference sequence). The CDR3 consists of 17 residues. The J segment lost 0 bases and the V segment lost 3 bases, leaving 8 bases of the junction unmatched. CDR3: CAWRIWTGPSGANVLTF. The CDR3 DNA sequence: TGTGCCTGGAGGATATGGACAGGTCCCTCTGGGGCCAACGTCCTGACTTTC.

The genes are TRBV4-3 and TRBJ1-1; possible D gene TRBD1, 6 bases. In germline, CDR1 is LGHNA, CDR2 YSLEER. This CDR3 has 15 amino acids. V was pared by 4 bases and J by 4 bases, with 16 bases between. Here the CDR3 reads CASSLQLTGPTEAFF. In nucleotides, the CDR3 is TGCGCCAGCAGCCTCCAGCTTACAGGGCCCACTGAAGCTTTCTTT.

The chain couples TRBV7-6 to TRBJ2-3; 11 nucleotides line up with TRBD2. Germline CDR1 reads SGHVS; CDR2 reads FNYEAQ. CDR3 size: 18 residues. J lost 1 base, V lost 5 bases, and 11 bases had no gene match. In DNA form, the CDR3 reads TGTGCCAGCAGCCCGGGACTAGCGGTGGACTATGGCACAGATACGCAGTATTTT. This gives the protein CASSPGLAVDYGTDTQYF.

This chain links TRBV6-1 with TRBJ1-3; no clear D. This CDR3 is 16 amino acids long. Germline CDR1 MNHNS, CDR2 SASEGT. The ends were cut back, 3 bases at V and 0 bases at J, with 12 bases in the middle. The CDR3 reads CASSDPGSNSGNTIYF. CDR3 nucleotides: TGTGCCAGCAGTGATCCGGGGTCCAACTCTGGAAACACCATATATTTT.

The chain links TRBV3-1 (or the pseudogene TRBV3-2) to TRBJ1-1; 9 bases are shared with TRBD1. V lost 1 base to trimming and J lost 2 bases; unmatched junction nucleotides: 2. The CDR3 is made up of 15 amino acids. Germline V gene lookup returns CDR1 LGHDT and CDR2 YNNKEL (reference sequence). CDR3 nucleotide sequence: TGTGCCAGCAGCCAAGGGGACAGGGTCAACACTGAAGCTTTCTTT. It codes for CASSQGDRVNTEAFF.

This chain links TRBV5-1 with TRBJ2-2; tentative D call: TRBD2 (6 bases). Trimming removed 7 bases from V and 0 bases from J, with 10 bases in between. Germline V gene data show CDR1 as SGHRS and CDR2 as YFSETQ. This CDR3 is 14 amino acids long. The CDR3 protein is CASLGLSNTGELFF. CDR3 nucleotides: TGCGCCAGCCTGGGACTCTCGAACACCGGGGAGCTGTTTTTT.

The CDR3 loop is CASSVDLHGTEAFF. The DNA of the CDR3 is TGTGCCAGCAGCGTCGACCTCCACGGGACTGAAGCTTTCTTT. The chain combines TRBV9 with TRBJ1-1; no reliable D call. Deletions cut 2 bases from V and 5 bases from J, with 13 bases between. The CDR3 extends over 14 amino acids. Germline assignment: CDR1 SGDLS and CDR2 YYNGEE.

This clone was detected once. This chain uses TRBV7-2 with TRBJ2-3; D call uncertain. Germline V gene sequence: CDR1 SGHTA, CDR2 FQGNSA. This CDR3 has 13 amino acids. Deletions cut 5 bases from V and 2 bases from J, with 8 bases between. CDR3 region: CASSALFTDTQYF. DNA of the CDR3: TGTGCCAGCAGCGCGCTCTTCACAGATACGCAGTATTTT.

The J gene is TRBJ1-2, the V gene TRBV5-4, with 9 positions matching TRBD1. Trimming at V came to 4 bases and at J to 12 bases, leaving 10 bases not matched to a gene. Germline V lookup: CDR1 SGHNT, CDR2 YYREEE (reference sequence). The CDR3 contains 13 residues. The DNA of the CDR3 is TGTGCCAGCAGCCTCACTGAGGGACAGGGAAACACCTTC. Protein product: CASSLTEGQGNTF.

The gene calls are TRBV19 and TRBJ1-1; possibly TRBD1 for D (6 bases). V was trimmed by 6 bases and J by 0 bases, leaving 11 bases between them. This CDR3 has 14 residues. From germline, CDR1 is LNHDA and CDR2 SQIVND (reference sequence). The CDR3 DNA is TGTGCCAGTAGCCTGGACAGCATGAACACTGAAGCTTTCTTT. Translation gives CASSLDSMNTEAFF.